The 21 T cell receptor beta chains below all came from one sample that was sequenced in a study of blood T cell repertoires in COVID-19. Generated by immunoSEQ multiplex PCR, the TCRdb table keeps only in-frame clones and is missing some. The data contain about 180,000 clones, roughly four fifths of them singletons. Sequencing was performed on peripheral blood. The receptors originated from a human donor in a cohort sampled during active COVID-19.

The rearrangement joins TRBV6-2 or TRBV6-3 to TRBJ2-7, with 7 nucleotides matching TRBD2. This CDR3 spans 15 amino acids. Trimming cost V 6 bases and J 4 bases; bases outside gene matches: 12. The V gene's germline CDR1 is MNHEY and CDR2 SVGEGT. CDR3 sequence reads: CASSSAGLAEYEQYF. CDR3 nucleotide sequence: TGTGCCAGCAGCTCGGCAGGGCTAGCGGAATACGAGCAGTACTTC.

V and J are TRBV4-3 and TRBJ2-3, with TRBD1 as a possible D gene (6 bases). CDR1 is LGHNA, CDR2 YSLEER, per germline. The CDR3 is 16 residues long. V gave up 1 base and J gave up 6 bases, with 17 bases separating them. The CDR3 region is CASSQAAAQGGDTQYF. The CDR3 DNA reads as TGCGCCAGCAGCCAAGCCGCCGCACAGGGTGGGGATACGCAGTATTTT.

The chain is built from TRBV18 and TRBJ1-1; TRBD1 aligns across 9 bases. The V and J ends lost 5 bases and 2 bases, in that order; junction bases with no gene match: 6. This CDR3 is built from 15 residues. Germline V gene lookup returns CDR1 KGHSH and CDR2 LQKENI. The CDR3 region is CASSSQDRGNTEAFF. CDR3 nucleotides: TGTGCCAGCTCATCACAGGACAGGGGTAACACTGAAGCTTTCTTT.

V usage is TRBV12-5 and J usage is TRBJ2-7; 7 positions match TRBD1. With V trimmed by 4 bases and J by 5 bases, 5 bases remained unmatched. Germline V CDR1 and CDR2: LGHNT, FRNRAP. The CDR3 has 13 amino acids. The CDR3 coding sequence is TGTGCTAGTGGTTCACAGGGGAAGGACGAGCAGTACTTC. Translating it yields CASGSQGKDEQYF. Together with reference TRBV12-5 and TRBJ2-7, the CDR3 gives the full variable domain: DARVTQTPRHKVTEMGQEVTMRCQPILGHNTVFWYRQTMMQGLELLAYFRNRAPLDDSGMPKDRFSAEMPDATLATLKIQPSEPRDSAVYFCASGSQGKDEQYFGPGTRLTVT.

The V call is TRBV7-9, the J call TRBJ1-2; D gene unclear. The V and J ends lost 10 bases and 7 bases respectively, with 19 bases between them. Germline-derived CDR1 and CDR2 are SEHNR and FQNEAQ (reference sequence). The CDR3 sequence is 13 residues long. The CDR3 reads CATPKRGMVGYTF. DNA of the CDR3: TGTGCCACCCCCAAACGGGGTATGGTTGGCTACACCTTC.

The chain recombines TRBV18 with TRBJ1-2; TRBD1 is a possible D gene (5 bases). From germline, CDR1 is KGHSH and CDR2 LQKENI. CDR3 length equals 15 residues. Trimming removed 3 bases from V and 3 bases from J, with 14 bases in between. As DNA, the CDR3 is TGTGCCAGCTCACCTCGAAATGGGGCAGACTATGGCTACACCTTC. It translates to CASSPRNGADYGYTF.

V gene TRBV5-5 combines with J gene TRBJ1-5; 9 nucleotides match TRBD1. From germline, CDR1 is SGHKS and CDR2 YYEKEE (reference sequence). This CDR3 contains 15 residues. The V segment lost 2 bases and the J segment 2 bases; nucleotides outside the gene matches: 2. The chain's CDR3 is CASSFTGGGNQPQHF. CDR3 DNA sequence: TGTGCCAGCAGCTTTACAGGGGGCGGCAATCAGCCCCAGCATTTT.

This clone has a handful of counts. This sequence joins TRBV18 and TRBJ1-3; a weak D match, TRBD1 (6 bases). Germline V gene lookup returns CDR1 KGHSH and CDR2 LQKENI. V lost 4 bases and J 2 bases, leaving 6 bases between the germline ends. CDR3 size: 13 residues. The DNA of the CDR3 is TGTGCCAGCTCACAGGGGGCTGGAAACACCATATATTTT. Translating it yields CASSQGAGNTIYF.

V is TRBV20-1 and J is TRBJ1-4; a possible D gene is TRBD1 (6 bases). This CDR3 is 16 amino acids long. Germline lookup yields CDR1 DFQATT and CDR2 SNEGSKA (reference sequence). V lost 6 bases, J lost 0 bases, and 17 bases lay in between. This CDR3 is CSASGGQLTTNEKLFF. CDR3 nucleotides: TGCAGTGCCAGTGGGGGCCAACTGACAACTAATGAAAAACTGTTTTTT.

The chain has TRBV3-1 (or the pseudogene TRBV3-2) and TRBJ2-5; 13 bases match TRBD2. The length of the CDR3 is 16 residues. CDR1 is LGHDT and CDR2 is YNNKEL in the germline V gene (reference sequence). V lost 0 bases to trimming and J lost 3 bases; unmatched junction nucleotides: 1. CDR3 sequence (DNA): TGTGCCAGCAGCCAAGAGACTAGCGGGAGGAAAGAGACCCAGTACTTC. Its protein product is CASSQETSGRKETQYF.

V is TRBV18 and J is TRBJ2-3, with 8 bases fitting TRBD2. V lost 6 bases to trimming and J lost 1 base; unmatched junction nucleotides: 12. The CDR3 consists of 17 residues. The V gene's germline CDR1 is KGHSH and CDR2 LQKENI. The CDR3 nucleotides are TGTGCCAGCTCGCCGACCCGGGCTAGCGGGCGCACAGATACGCAGTATTTT. It codes for CASSPTRASGRTDTQYF.

The V call is TRBV6-2 or TRBV6-3, the J call TRBJ2-3; a weak D match, TRBD2 (5 bases). V lost 3 bases, J lost 0 bases, and 10 bases lay in between. The V gene's germline CDR1 is MNHEY and CDR2 SVGEGT. CDR3 length: 15 residues. CDR3 DNA sequence: TGTGCCAGCAGTTATCGGGGTACTAGCACAGATACGCAGTATTTT. The encoded protein is CASSYRGTSTDTQYF.

The V call is TRBV21-1, the J call TRBJ1-2. TRBV21-1 is a pseudogene locus. The CDR3 has 13 residues. CDR3 nucleotide sequence: TGTGCCAGCTCTATGGGGGGTAGTTATGGCTACACCTTC. Translated: CASSMGGSYGYTF.

J is TRBJ2-3 and V is TRBV9; possible D gene TRBD1, 7 bases. The germline gives CDR1 SGDLS, CDR2 YYNGEE. Deletions cut 4 bases from V and 6 bases from J, with 12 bases between. The CDR3 covers 13 residues. The CDR3 sequence is CASSPQGGDTQYF. The CDR3 region has the DNA TGTGCCAGCAGCCCTCAGGGGGGTGATACGCAGTATTTT.

The CDR3 is CATSGRGVQPQHF. CDR3 in DNA: TGTGCCACCAGTGGGCGGGGGGTTCAGCCCCAGCATTTT. J is TRBJ1-5 and V is TRBV24-1; TRBD1 might be the D (5 bases). This CDR3 is built from 13 residues. Germline CDR1 is KGHDR and CDR2 is SFDVKD. Trimming shortened V by 5 bases and J by 6 bases, and 10 bases separated the two germline ends.

J is TRBJ2-7 and V is TRBV28; D is possibly TRBD1 (6 bases). The CDR3 spans 14 residues. Germline CDR1 MDHEN, CDR2 SYDVKM. V was shortened by 7 bases and J by 0 bases, with 13 bases between the two germline ends. This chain's CDR3 is CASILGRGSYEQYF. Written as DNA, the CDR3 is TGTGCCAGCATCTTGGGCAGGGGCTCCTACGAGCAGTACTTC.

The V gene is TRBV19, the J gene TRBJ2-7, with D possibly being TRBD1 (7 bases). Germline V gene sequence: CDR1 LNHDA, CDR2 SQIVND (reference sequence). Trimming shortened V by 3 bases and J by 3 bases, and 15 bases separated the two germline ends. The CDR3 is 15 residues long. The CDR3 spells CASSIGGTDYYEQYF. The CDR3 nucleotides read TGTGCCAGTAGTATTGGGGGGACAGATTACTACGAGCAGTACTTC. The full variable domain, completed using reference TRBV19 and TRBJ2-7, is DGGITQSPKYLFRKEGQNVTLSCEQNLNHDAMYWYRQDPGQGLRLIYYSQIVNDFQKGDIAEGYSVSREKKESFPLTVTSAQKNPTAFYLCASSIGGTDYYEQYFGPGTRLTVT.

This chain joins TRBV27 and TRBJ2-7; TRBD2 matches at 7 bases. This CDR3 contains 15 residues. The J segment lost 2 bases and the V segment lost 1 base, leaving 5 bases of the junction unmatched. The V gene's germline CDR1 is MNHEY and CDR2 SMNVEV (reference sequence). The CDR3 region is CASSLLAGVTYEQYF. CDR3 sequence (DNA): TGTGCCAGCAGTTTATTGGCGGGAGTTACCTACGAGCAGTACTTC.

J is TRBJ1-1 and V is TRBV18, with 7 bases fitting TRBD1. The CDR3 sequence is 15 residues long. CDR1 is KGHSH and CDR2 is LQKENI in the germline V gene. Losses at the gene ends were 3 bases for V and 0 bases for J; bases not matched to a gene: 4. The CDR3 DNA reads TGTGCCAGCTCACCCTGGGGACAGATGAACACTGAAGCTTTCTTT. This encodes CASSPWGQMNTEAFF.

The chain employs TRBV20-1 and TRBJ2-7, with D maybe TRBD1 (6 bases). The CDR3 sequence is 13 residues long. Trimming left V 3 bases short and J 5 bases short, with 14 bases between. CDR1 and CDR2 (germline): DFQATT, SNEGSKA (reference sequence). CDR3 sequence: CSASADRTDEQYF. CDR3 nucleotide sequence: TGCAGTGCTAGTGCAGACCGGACAGACGAGCAGTACTTC.

In its sample, this clone was seen a few times. The chain uses TRBV23-1 and TRBJ1-5; no firm D call. TRBV23-1 is an open reading frame, and its role is uncertain. The CDR3 sequence is 11 residues long. V shed 5 bases and J shed 5 bases, with 4 bases lying between them. The CDR3 DNA sequence: TGCGCCAGCAGTTTAGATCAGCCCCAGCATTTT. It is translated as CASSLDQPQHF.